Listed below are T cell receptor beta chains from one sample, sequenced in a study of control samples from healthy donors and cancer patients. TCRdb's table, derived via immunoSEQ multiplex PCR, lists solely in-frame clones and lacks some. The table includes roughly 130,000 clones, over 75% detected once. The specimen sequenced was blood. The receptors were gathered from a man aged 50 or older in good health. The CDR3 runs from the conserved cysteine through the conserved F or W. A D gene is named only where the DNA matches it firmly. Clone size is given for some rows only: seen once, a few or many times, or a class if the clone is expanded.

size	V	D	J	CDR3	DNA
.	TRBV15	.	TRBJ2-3	CATSRDVHIGGTDTQYF	TGTGCCACCAGCAGAGATGTTCATATCGGGGGCACAGATACGCAGTATTTT
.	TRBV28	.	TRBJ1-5	CASSTPRVGNQPQHF	TGTGCCAGCAGTACCCCAAGGGTTGGGAATCAGCCCCAGCATTTT
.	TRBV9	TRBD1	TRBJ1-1	CASSVSGDRGAEAFF	TGTGCCAGCAGCGTATCCGGAGACAGGGGGGCTGAAGCTTTCTTT
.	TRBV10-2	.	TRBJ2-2	CASEKQNTGELFF	TGCGCCAGTGAAAAACAGAACACCGGGGAGCTGTTTTTT
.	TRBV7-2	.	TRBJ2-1	CASSFTSWGVQFF	TGTGCCAGCAGCTTTACTAGCTGGGGGGTGCAGTTCTTC
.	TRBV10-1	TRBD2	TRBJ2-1	CASITGTSGGWNEQFF	TGCGCCAGCATTACTGGGACTAGCGGGGGTTGGAATGAGCAGTTCTTC
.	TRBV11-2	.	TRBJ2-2	CASSGSLSVGELFF	TGTGCCAGCAGCGGTTCACTATCGGTCGGGGAGCTGTTTTTT
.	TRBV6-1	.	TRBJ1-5	CASSEAPGLNQPQHF	TGTGCCAGCAGTGAAGCTCCAGGGTTAAATCAGCCCCAGCATTTT
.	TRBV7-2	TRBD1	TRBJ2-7	CASSLGGTGFGEQYF	TGTGCCAGCAGCTTAGGGGGGACAGGGTTTGGCGAGCAGTACTTC
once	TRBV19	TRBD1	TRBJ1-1	CASNLGQGRNEAFF	TGTGCCAGTAATTTAGGACAGGGGCGAAATGAAGCTTTCTTT
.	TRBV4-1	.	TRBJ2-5	CASSPNRQGGWTQYF	TGCGCCAGCAGCCCCAACCGCCAGGGGGGGTGGACCCAGTACTTC
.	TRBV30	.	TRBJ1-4	CAWSVSQMGATNEKLFF	TGTGCCTGGAGTGTGTCGCAAATGGGAGCAACTAATGAAAAACTGTTTTTT
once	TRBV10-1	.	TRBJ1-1	CASARREAFF	TGCGCCAGCGCCCGGAGGGAGGCTTTCTTT
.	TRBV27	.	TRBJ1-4	CASRGLANEKLFF	TGTGCCAGCAGGGGGTTGGCTAATGAAAAACTGTTTTTT